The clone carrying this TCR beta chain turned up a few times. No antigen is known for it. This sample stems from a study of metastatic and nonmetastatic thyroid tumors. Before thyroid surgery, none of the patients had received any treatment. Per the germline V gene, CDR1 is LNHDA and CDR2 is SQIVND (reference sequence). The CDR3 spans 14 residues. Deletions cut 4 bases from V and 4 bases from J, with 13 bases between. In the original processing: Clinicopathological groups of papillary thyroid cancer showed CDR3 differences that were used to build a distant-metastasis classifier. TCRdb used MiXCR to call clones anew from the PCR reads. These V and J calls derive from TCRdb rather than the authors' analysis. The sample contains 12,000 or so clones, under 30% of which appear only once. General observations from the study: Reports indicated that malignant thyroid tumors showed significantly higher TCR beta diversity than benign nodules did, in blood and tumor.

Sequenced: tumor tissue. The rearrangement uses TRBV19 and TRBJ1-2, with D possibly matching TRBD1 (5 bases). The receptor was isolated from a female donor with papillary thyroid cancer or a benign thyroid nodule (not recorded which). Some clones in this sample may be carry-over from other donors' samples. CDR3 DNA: TGTGCCAGTAGTAGGGGGGGAACGGGCTATGGCTACACCTTC. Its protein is CASSRGGTGYGYTF.